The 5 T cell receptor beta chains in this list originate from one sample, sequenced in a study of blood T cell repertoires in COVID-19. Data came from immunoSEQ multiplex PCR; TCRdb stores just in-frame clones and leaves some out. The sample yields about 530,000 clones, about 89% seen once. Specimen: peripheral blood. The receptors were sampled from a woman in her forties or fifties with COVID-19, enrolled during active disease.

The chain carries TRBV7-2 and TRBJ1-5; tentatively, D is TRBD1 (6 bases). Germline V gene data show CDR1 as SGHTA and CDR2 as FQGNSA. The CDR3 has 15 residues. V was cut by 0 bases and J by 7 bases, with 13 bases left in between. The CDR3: CASSLALGAVQPQHF. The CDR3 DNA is TGTGCCAGCAGCTTAGCGCTGGGGGCGGTCCAGCCCCAGCATTTT.

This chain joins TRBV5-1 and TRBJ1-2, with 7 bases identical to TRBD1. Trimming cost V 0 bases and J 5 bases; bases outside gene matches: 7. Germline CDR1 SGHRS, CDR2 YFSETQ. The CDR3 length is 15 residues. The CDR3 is CASSLGGPGQYGYTF. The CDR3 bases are TGCGCCAGCAGCTTGGGAGGACCGGGACAGTATGGCTACACCTTC.

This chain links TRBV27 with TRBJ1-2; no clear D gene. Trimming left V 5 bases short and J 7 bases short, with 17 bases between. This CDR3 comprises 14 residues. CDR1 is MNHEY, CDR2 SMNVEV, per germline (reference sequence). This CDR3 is CASSPPGGSPGYTF. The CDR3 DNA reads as TGTGCCAGCAGTCCCCCGGGAGGGAGTCCTGGCTACACCTTC.

This chain's CDR3 is CASSSAQGARAGNTIYF. The CDR3 coding sequence is TGTGCCAGCAGTTCCGCCCAAGGAGCGAGGGCTGGAAACACCATATATTTT. The rearrangement joins TRBV27 to TRBJ1-3; D not resolved. The CDR3 consists of 17 residues. V was trimmed by 4 bases and J by 2 bases, leaving 18 bases between them. Germline V gene data show CDR1 as MNHEY and CDR2 as SMNVEV (reference sequence).

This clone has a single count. In DNA form, the CDR3 reads TGCGCCAGCAGCCAAGTCTCTAGCGGGGGTAAAGATACGCAGTATTTT. It specifies CASSQVSSGGKDTQYF. The V and J genes are TRBV4-1 and TRBJ2-3; 10 nucleotides line up with TRBD2. The CDR3 covers 16 residues. Germline V lookup: CDR1 MGHRA, CDR2 YSYEKL. V dropped 1 base and J dropped 5; count of bases not matched to a gene: 6.